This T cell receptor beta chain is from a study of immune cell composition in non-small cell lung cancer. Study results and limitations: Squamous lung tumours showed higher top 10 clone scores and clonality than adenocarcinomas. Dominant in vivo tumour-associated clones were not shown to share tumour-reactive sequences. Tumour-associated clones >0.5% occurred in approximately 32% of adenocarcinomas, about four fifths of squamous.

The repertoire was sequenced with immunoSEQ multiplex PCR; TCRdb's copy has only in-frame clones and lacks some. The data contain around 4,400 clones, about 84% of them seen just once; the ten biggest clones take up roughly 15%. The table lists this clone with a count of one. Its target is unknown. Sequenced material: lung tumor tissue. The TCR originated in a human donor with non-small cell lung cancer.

The CDR3 nucleotides are TGTGCTAGTGGTCCCGGGACAGGGAACGAAAAACTGTTTTTT. Its translation is CASGPGTGNEKLFF. This chain connects TRBV12-5 to TRBJ1-4; 9 positions agree with TRBD1. The CDR3 is 14 amino acids. The junction had 6 bases not matched to a gene; V was cut back by 5 bases and J by 8 bases. Germline V gives CDR1 LGHNT, CDR2 FRNRAP.